These T cell receptor beta chains were read from a single sample in a study of CD8+ T cells in alopecia areata. Profiled with immunoSEQ multiplex PCR; TCRdb holds only in-frame clones, not every one. Counted here are some 100,000 clones, around 47% occurring once; the ten biggest clones make up 18%. The specimen was CD8+ T cells sorted from blood, collected at week 24, from a patient treated with tofacitinib. These receptors all come from a human donor with alopecia areata. The CDR3 runs from the conserved cysteine through the conserved F or W. Each record gives: CDR3 protein, CDR3 DNA, clone size, V gene, CDR3 length, D gene, J gene. D genes are given only for firm matches. Size tells how often a clone was seen (once, few, many) or the class of an expanded clone, and some rows leave it out.

CDR3aa: CASLTSGGDNEQFF; CDR3nt: TGTGCCAGCCTAACTAGCGGGGGGGACAATGAGCAGTTCTTC; abundance: .; v_gene: TRBV7-9; len: 14; d_gene: TRBD2; j_gene: TRBJ2-1
CDR3aa: CASSPLGSSYEQYF; CDR3nt: TGTGCCAGCAGCCCACTAGGAAGCTCCTACGAGCAGTACTTC; abundance: once; v_gene: TRBV13; len: 14; d_gene: .; j_gene: TRBJ2-7
CDR3aa: CASSQASWDTQYF; CDR3nt: TGTGCCAGCAGCCAGGCTTCGTGGGATACGCAGTATTTT; abundance: many; v_gene: TRBV14; len: 13; d_gene: .; j_gene: TRBJ2-3
CDR3aa: CASSLATSNEQFF; CDR3nt: TGTGCCAGCAGCTTAGCGACTAGCAATGAGCAGTTCTTC; abundance: .; v_gene: TRBV11-1; len: 13; d_gene: .; j_gene: TRBJ2-1
CDR3aa: CASSFLGLAGGIEQYF; CDR3nt: TGTGCCAGCAGTTTCCTAGGACTAGCTGGTGGGATCGAGCAGTACTTC; abundance: .; v_gene: TRBV27; len: 16; d_gene: TRBD2; j_gene: TRBJ2-7
CDR3aa: CATSREGGGPEAFF; CDR3nt: TGTGCCACCAGCAGAGAAGGCGGGGGACCTGAAGCTTTCTTT; abundance: .; v_gene: TRBV15; len: 14; d_gene: .; j_gene: TRBJ1-1
CDR3aa: CASRRSGGLNNEQYF; CDR3nt: TGCGCCAGCAGGAGGTCTGGGGGCCTTAATAACGAGCAGTACTTC; abundance: .; v_gene: TRBV5-1; len: 15; d_gene: .; j_gene: TRBJ2-7
CDR3aa: CAWHRDQLRVFF; CDR3nt: TGTGCCTGGCACCGGGACCAGCTCAGGGTGTTCTTC; abundance: .; v_gene: TRBV30; len: 12; d_gene: .; j_gene: TRBJ2-1
CDR3aa: CASSLIGQGKNTGELFF; CDR3nt: TGTGCCAGCAGCTTAATCGGGCAGGGAAAAAACACCGGGGAGCTGTTTTTT; abundance: .; v_gene: TRBV7-9; len: 17; d_gene: .; j_gene: TRBJ2-2
CDR3aa: CASSPTTAYEQYF; CDR3nt: TGTGCCAGCAGTCCTACAACAGCCTACGAGCAGTACTTC; abundance: once; v_gene: TRBV6-6; len: 13; d_gene: .; j_gene: TRBJ2-7
CDR3aa: CASSSLSGRAGEQYF; CDR3nt: TGTGCCAGCAGTTCCCTTAGCGGGAGGGCCGGGGAGCAGTACTTC; abundance: medium-sized; v_gene: TRBV27; len: 15; d_gene: TRBD2; j_gene: TRBJ2-7
CDR3aa: CASSETGEGVADTQYF; CDR3nt: TGTGCCAGCAGCGAAACCGGGGAAGGAGTGGCAGATACGCAGTATTTT; abundance: .; v_gene: TRBV9; len: 16; d_gene: .; j_gene: TRBJ2-3
CDR3aa: CSVLLAVDEQYF; CDR3nt: TGCAGCGTTCTGCTGGCGGTGGACGAGCAGTACTTC; abundance: once; v_gene: TRBV29-1; len: 12; d_gene: .; j_gene: TRBJ2-7
CDR3aa: CASSQVGQVPDTQYF; CDR3nt: TGTGCCAGCAGCCAAGTTGGCCAGGTCCCAGATACGCAGTATTTT; abundance: few; v_gene: TRBV14; len: 15; d_gene: .; j_gene: TRBJ2-3
CDR3aa: CASSGDYEQYF; CDR3nt: TGTGCCAGCAGCGGCGACTACGAGCAGTACTTC; abundance: few; v_gene: TRBV7-9; len: 11; d_gene: .; j_gene: TRBJ2-7
CDR3aa: CATMLARYGYTF; CDR3nt: TGTGCCACTATGCTTGCACGGTATGGCTACACCTTC; abundance: .; v_gene: TRBV30; len: 12; d_gene: .; j_gene: TRBJ1-2
CDR3aa: CASSVAEGSYNEQFF; CDR3nt: TGTGCCAGCAGCGTAGCTGAGGGCTCCTACAATGAGCAGTTCTTC; abundance: .; v_gene: TRBV9; len: 15; d_gene: .; j_gene: TRBJ2-1
CDR3aa: CASSLGSSYEQYF; CDR3nt: TGTGCCAGCAGCTTGGGATCATCCTACGAGCAGTACTTC; abundance: .; v_gene: TRBV5-6; len: 13; d_gene: .; j_gene: TRBJ2-7
CDR3aa: CASSEWLQETQYF; CDR3nt: TGTGCCAGCAGTGAGTGGCTACAAGAGACCCAGTACTTC; abundance: .; v_gene: TRBV7-9; len: 13; d_gene: .; j_gene: TRBJ2-5
CDR3aa: CASSVSSNEQYF; CDR3nt: TGTGCCAGCAGCGTGTCAAGCAACGAGCAGTACTTC; abundance: .; v_gene: TRBV9; len: 12; d_gene: .; j_gene: TRBJ2-7
CDR3aa: CASSYDQPGAREQYF; CDR3nt: TGTGCCAGCAGTTACGACCAGCCGGGAGCTCGAGAGCAGTACTTC; abundance: few; v_gene: TRBV6-5; len: 15; d_gene: .; j_gene: TRBJ2-7
CDR3aa: CASSEHRTETQYF; CDR3nt: TGTGCCAGCAGTGAACACAGGACAGAGACCCAGTACTTC; abundance: .; v_gene: TRBV2; len: 13; d_gene: .; j_gene: TRBJ2-5
CDR3aa: CASSDIYQETQYF; CDR3nt: TGTGCCAGCAGTGACATTTACCAAGAGACCCAGTACTTC; abundance: .; v_gene: TRBV27; len: 13; d_gene: .; j_gene: TRBJ2-5
CDR3aa: CASSLSLAGVDNEQFF; CDR3nt: TGTGCCAGCAGTTTATCCTTAGCGGGAGTTGACAATGAGCAGTTCTTC; abundance: .; v_gene: TRBV27; len: 16; d_gene: TRBD2; j_gene: TRBJ2-1
CDR3aa: CASSQEDSRGLYEQYF; CDR3nt: TGTGCCAGCAGCCAAGAAGATTCCCGGGGGCTCTACGAGCAGTACTTC; abundance: .; v_gene: TRBV7-2; len: 16; d_gene: .; j_gene: TRBJ2-7
CDR3aa: CASSLILAGGDEQFF; CDR3nt: TGTGCCAGCAGCTTGATACTAGCGGGAGGGGATGAGCAGTTCTTC; abundance: .; v_gene: TRBV11-2; len: 15; d_gene: TRBD2; j_gene: TRBJ2-1
CDR3aa: CSARGYNEQFF; CDR3nt: TGCAGTGCTAGAGGCTACAATGAGCAGTTCTTC; abundance: .; v_gene: TRBV20-1; len: 11; d_gene: .; j_gene: TRBJ2-1
CDR3aa: CASSQGFESNNEQFF; CDR3nt: TGCGCCAGCAGCCAAGGCTTTGAGTCTAACAATGAGCAGTTCTTC; abundance: .; v_gene: TRBV4-1; len: 15; d_gene: .; j_gene: TRBJ2-1
CDR3aa: CAWEGARYNEQFF; CDR3nt: TGTGCCTGGGAGGGGGCCCGCTACAATGAGCAGTTCTTC; abundance: .; v_gene: TRBV30; len: 13; d_gene: TRBD1; j_gene: TRBJ2-1
CDR3aa: CASSLLGGDNQPQHF; CDR3nt: TGCGCCAGCAGCCTTCTTGGGGGGGACAATCAGCCCCAGCATTTT; abundance: few; v_gene: TRBV4-1; len: 15; d_gene: .; j_gene: TRBJ1-5
CDR3aa: CASSLRAQTITEAFF; CDR3nt: TGTGCCAGCAGTTTGCGGGCCCAGACTATCACTGAAGCTTTCTTT; abundance: few; v_gene: TRBV27; len: 15; d_gene: .; j_gene: TRBJ1-1
CDR3aa: CASSLGRTGEQYF; CDR3nt: TGTGCCAGCAGCTTAGGGAGGACGGGGGAGCAGTACTTC; abundance: .; v_gene: TRBV7-6; len: 13; d_gene: .; j_gene: TRBJ2-7
CDR3aa: CASSIAGGSYEQYF; CDR3nt: TGTGCCAGCAGTATAGCGGGAGGGTCCTACGAGCAGTACTTC; abundance: .; v_gene: TRBV27; len: 14; d_gene: TRBD2; j_gene: TRBJ2-7
CDR3aa: CASKKLDRSNEKLFF; CDR3nt: TGTGCCAGCAAAAAGCTCGACAGAAGTAATGAAAAACTGTTTTTT; abundance: .; v_gene: TRBV27; len: 15; d_gene: .; j_gene: TRBJ1-4
CDR3aa: CASSLVGIAYNEQFF; CDR3nt: TGCGCCAGCAGCTTGGTCGGGATAGCCTACAATGAGCAGTTCTTC; abundance: few; v_gene: TRBV5-1; len: 15; d_gene: .; j_gene: TRBJ2-1
CDR3aa: CASSFSGTGELFF; CDR3nt: TGCGCCAGCAGCTTTAGCGGCACCGGGGAGCTGTTTTTT; abundance: .; v_gene: TRBV5-1; len: 13; d_gene: .; j_gene: TRBJ2-2
CDR3aa: CACAGGYEQYF; CDR3nt: TGTGCCTGCGCCGGGGGCTACGAGCAGTACTTC; abundance: .; v_gene: TRBV25-1; len: 11; d_gene: .; j_gene: TRBJ2-7
CDR3aa: CASSLLQRERYTGELFF; CDR3nt: TGTGCCAGCAGCTTATTACAGCGGGAGCGGTACACCGGGGAGCTGTTTTTT; abundance: .; v_gene: TRBV11-1; len: 17; d_gene: TRBD2; j_gene: TRBJ2-2
CDR3aa: CASSLDGGPSTDTQYF; CDR3nt: TGTGCCAGCAGCTTAGATGGGGGCCCTAGCACAGATACGCAGTATTTT; abundance: .; v_gene: TRBV7-2; len: 16; d_gene: .; j_gene: TRBJ2-3
CDR3aa: CASSGRYYGYTF; CDR3nt: TGTGCCAGCAGTGGACGGTACTATGGCTACACCTTC; abundance: .; v_gene: TRBV2; len: 12; d_gene: .; j_gene: TRBJ1-2
CDR3aa: CASSLSLSGANVLTF; CDR3nt: TGTGCCAGCAGTCTAAGTCTCTCCGGGGCCAACGTCCTGACTTTC; abundance: few; v_gene: TRBV6-5; len: 15; d_gene: .; j_gene: TRBJ2-6
CDR3aa: CASSLDGIQGSEAFF; CDR3nt: TGTGCCAGCAGCTTAGATGGGATACAGGGTTCTGAAGCTTTCTTT; abundance: .; v_gene: TRBV11-2; len: 15; d_gene: .; j_gene: TRBJ1-1
CDR3aa: CASSMGTSGSYEQYF; CDR3nt: TGTGCCAGTAGTATGGGGACTAGCGGCTCCTACGAGCAGTACTTC; abundance: once; v_gene: TRBV19; len: 15; d_gene: TRBD2; j_gene: TRBJ2-7
CDR3aa: CASSPLGTDNTEAFF; CDR3nt: TGTGCCAGCAGCCCCCTAGGGACAGATAACACTGAAGCTTTCTTT; abundance: .; v_gene: TRBV6-5; len: 15; d_gene: TRBD1; j_gene: TRBJ1-1
CDR3aa: CASSLIGTGEETQYF; CDR3nt: TGCGCCAGCAGCTTGATAGGGACAGGGGAGGAGACCCAGTACTTC; abundance: .; v_gene: TRBV5-1; len: 15; d_gene: TRBD1; j_gene: TRBJ2-5
CDR3aa: CASSATGGGFAEAFF; CDR3nt: TGTGCCAGCAGCGCGACCGGAGGGGGGTTCGCTGAAGCTTTCTTT; abundance: .; v_gene: TRBV9; len: 15; d_gene: .; j_gene: TRBJ1-1
CDR3aa: CASSGGLSRTDTQYF; CDR3nt: TGTGCCAGCAGCGGGGGACTATCACGGACAGATACGCAGTATTTC; abundance: .; v_gene: TRBV9; len: 15; d_gene: .; j_gene: TRBJ2-3
CDR3aa: CASSVADSGYGYTF; CDR3nt: TGTGCCAGCAGCGTAGCGGACAGTGGATATGGCTACACCTTC; abundance: .; v_gene: TRBV9; len: 14; d_gene: .; j_gene: TRBJ1-2
CDR3aa: CASGRGRWESTQYF; CDR3nt: TGTGCCAGCGGGAGGGGGCGCTGGGAGAGTACCCAGTACTTC; abundance: .; v_gene: TRBV27; len: 14; d_gene: .; j_gene: TRBJ2-5
CDR3aa: CATSRVTANSYEQYF; CDR3nt: TGTGCCACCAGCAGAGTTACAGCGAACTCCTACGAGCAGTACTTC; abundance: few; v_gene: TRBV15; len: 15; d_gene: .; j_gene: TRBJ2-7
CDR3aa: CASSLGRGELFF; CDR3nt: TGTGCCAGCAGCTTGGGGCGCGGGGAGCTGTTTTTT; abundance: once; v_gene: TRBV7-2; len: 12; d_gene: .; j_gene: TRBJ2-2
CDR3aa: CASGLAGRNEQFF; CDR3nt: TGTGCCAGTGGACTCGCCGGGCGGAATGAGCAGTTCTTC; abundance: few; v_gene: TRBV27; len: 13; d_gene: .; j_gene: TRBJ2-1
CDR3aa: CASSRGRRNQPQHF; CDR3nt: TGCGCCAGCAGCCGGGGACGGCGTAATCAGCCCCAGCATTTT; abundance: .; v_gene: TRBV4-3; len: 14; d_gene: .; j_gene: TRBJ1-5
CDR3aa: CASSQEGDIVYEQYF; CDR3nt: TGCGCCAGCAGCCAAGAGGGGGACATTGTCTACGAGCAGTACTTC; abundance: few; v_gene: TRBV4-1; len: 15; d_gene: .; j_gene: TRBJ2-7
CDR3aa: CATSRDLGIAKNIQYF; CDR3nt: TGTGCCACCAGCAGAGATTTGGGGATCGCCAAAAACATTCAGTACTTC; abundance: .; v_gene: TRBV15; len: 16; d_gene: .; j_gene: TRBJ2-4
CDR3aa: CASSLVGGNTGELFF; CDR3nt: TGTGCCAGCAGCTTAGTCGGCGGAAACACCGGGGAGCTGTTTTTT; abundance: .; v_gene: TRBV7-6; len: 15; d_gene: .; j_gene: TRBJ2-2
CDR3aa: CSVNSGNKPKDEQYF; CDR3nt: TGCAGCGTTAATTCAGGAAACAAGCCCAAGGACGAGCAGTACTTC; abundance: .; v_gene: TRBV29-1; len: 15; d_gene: .; j_gene: TRBJ2-7